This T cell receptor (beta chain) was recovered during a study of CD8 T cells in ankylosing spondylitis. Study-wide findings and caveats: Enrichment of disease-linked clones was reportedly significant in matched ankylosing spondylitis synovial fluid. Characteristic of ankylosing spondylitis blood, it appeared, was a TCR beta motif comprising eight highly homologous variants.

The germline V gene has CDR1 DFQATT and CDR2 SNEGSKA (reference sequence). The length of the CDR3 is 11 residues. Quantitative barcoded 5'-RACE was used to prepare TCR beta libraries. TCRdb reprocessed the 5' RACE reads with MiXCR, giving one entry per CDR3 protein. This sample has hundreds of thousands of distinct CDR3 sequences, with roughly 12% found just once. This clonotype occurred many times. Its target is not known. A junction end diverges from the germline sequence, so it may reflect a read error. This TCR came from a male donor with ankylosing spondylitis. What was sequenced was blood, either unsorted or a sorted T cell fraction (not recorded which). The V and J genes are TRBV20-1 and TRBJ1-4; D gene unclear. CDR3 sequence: CSAREVEKLFF. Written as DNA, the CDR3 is TGCAGTGCTCGAGAGGTTGAAAAACTGTTTTTT.